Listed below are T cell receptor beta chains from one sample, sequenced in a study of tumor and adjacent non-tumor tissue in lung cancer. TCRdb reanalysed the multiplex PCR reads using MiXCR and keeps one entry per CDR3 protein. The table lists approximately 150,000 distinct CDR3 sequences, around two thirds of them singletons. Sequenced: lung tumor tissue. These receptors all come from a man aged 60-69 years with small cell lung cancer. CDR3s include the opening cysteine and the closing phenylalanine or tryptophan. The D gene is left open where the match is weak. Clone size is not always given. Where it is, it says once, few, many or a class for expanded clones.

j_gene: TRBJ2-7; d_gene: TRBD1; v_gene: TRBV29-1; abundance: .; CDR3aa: CSVRQGASYEQYF; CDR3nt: TGCAGCGTACGACAGGGGGCCTCCTACGAGCAGTACTTC
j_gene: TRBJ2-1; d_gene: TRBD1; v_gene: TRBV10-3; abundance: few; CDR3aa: CAISESTGQGGNEQFF; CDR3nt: TGTGCCATCAGTGAGTCGACGGGACAGGGAGGCAATGAGCAGTTCTTC
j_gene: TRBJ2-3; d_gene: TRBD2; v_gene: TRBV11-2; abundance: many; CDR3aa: CASSRLAENTDTQYF; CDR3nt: TGTGCCAGCAGTCGACTAGCGGAGAACACAGATACGCAGTATTTT
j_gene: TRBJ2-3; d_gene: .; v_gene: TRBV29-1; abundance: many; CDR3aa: CSVVGNTDTQYF; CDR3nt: TGCAGCGTTGTAGGTAACACAGATACGCAGTATTTT
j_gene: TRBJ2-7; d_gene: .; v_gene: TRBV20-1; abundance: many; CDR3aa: CSAAAEERAYEQYF; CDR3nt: TGCAGTGCTGCGGCCGAGGAGCGGGCCTACGAGCAGTACTTC
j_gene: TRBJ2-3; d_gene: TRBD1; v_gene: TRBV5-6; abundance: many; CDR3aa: CASSPQGDLLNTDTQYF; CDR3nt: TGTGCCAGCAGCCCCCAGGGGGACCTGCTCAACACAGATACGCAGTATTTT
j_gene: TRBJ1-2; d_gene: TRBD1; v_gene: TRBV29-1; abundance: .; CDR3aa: CSVATEAQGGGYTF; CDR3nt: TGCAGCGTCGCGACCGAGGCGCAGGGGGGTGGCTACACCTTC
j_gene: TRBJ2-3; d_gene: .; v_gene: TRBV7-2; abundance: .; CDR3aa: CASSYSRIYF; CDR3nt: TGTGCCAGCAGCTATTCCAGGATATATTTT
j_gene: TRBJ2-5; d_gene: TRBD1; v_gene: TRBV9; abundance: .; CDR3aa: CASSGTGTGGETQYF; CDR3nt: TGTGCCAGCAGCGGAACCGGGACAGGGGGAGAGACCCAGTACTTC
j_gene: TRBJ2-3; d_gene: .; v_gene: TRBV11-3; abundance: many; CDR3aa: CASSKGGFGADTQYF; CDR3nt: TGTGCCAGCAGCAAAGGGGGATTCGGGGCAGATACGCAGTATTTT